The 21 T cell receptor beta chains below all came from one sample that was sequenced in a study of OX40 agonist ivuxolimab in advanced cancers. The repertoire was sequenced with immunoSEQ multiplex PCR; TCRdb's copy has only in-frame clones and lacks some. The table records 55,000 to 85,000 clones, 80% to 90% of them present only once. The specimen was CD4+ or CD8+ T cells sorted from blood, collected in a trial of the OX40 agonist ivuxolimab. These receptors were obtained from an adult with an advanced solid tumor such as melanoma, head and neck, liver or kidney cancer.

This CDR3 is CASTPGVGTNEKLFF. For the CDR3, the DNA is TGTGCCAGCACCCCCGGGGTAGGGACTAATGAAAAACTGTTTTTT. The genes are TRBV28 and TRBJ1-4; D call uncertain. V lost 7 bases and J lost 2, with 14 bases in between. Germline values: CDR1 MDHEN, CDR2 SYDVKM. CDR3 length: 15 residues.

The V call is TRBV18, the J call TRBJ2-2; 10 bases map to TRBD2. Germline V gene lookup returns CDR1 KGHSH and CDR2 LQKENI. The CDR3 has 18 amino acids. With V trimmed by 0 bases and J by 5 bases, 9 bases remained unmatched. As DNA, the CDR3 is TGTGCCAGCTCACCACCGAGAGCGGGAGGGAAGGTGACCGGGGAGCTGTTTTTT. Its translation: CASSPPRAGGKVTGELFF.

In its sample, this clone was seen a few times. The J gene is TRBJ2-6, the V gene TRBV10-2; D is possibly TRBD1 or TRBD2 (7 bases each). The germline V and J ends were trimmed by 4 bases and 2 bases, with 12 bases remaining between them. The CDR3 totals 16 residues. Germline V gives CDR1 WSHSY, CDR2 SAAADI. CDR3 sequence (DNA): TGCGCCAGCAGTGGACAGGGAGGGACTGGGGCCAACGTCCTGACTTTC. Encoded protein: CASSGQGGTGANVLTF.

The chain links TRBV15 to TRBJ1-4; D gene uncertain. Germline loops: CDR1 LNHNV, CDR2 YYDKDF (reference sequence). The CDR3 runs 17 residues. V was clipped by 3 bases and J by 0 bases, with 14 bases between them. The CDR3 here is CATSRGSAGATNEKLFF. The CDR3 coding sequence is TGTGCCACCAGCAGGGGCTCTGCAGGTGCAACTAATGAAAAACTGTTTTTT.

This chain links TRBV6-4 with TRBJ1-1, with D uncertain. The CDR3 contains 14 residues. The V and J ends lost 3 bases and 10 bases respectively, with 18 bases between them. The germline V gene has CDR1 MRHNA and CDR2 SNTAGT. The CDR3 DNA sequence: TGTGCCAGCAGTGAAAGTGGGAACCTTGTCGGAGCTTTCTTT. Amino acid sequence: CASSESGNLVGAFF.

The V gene is TRBV5-1, the J gene TRBJ2-2, with 7 bases matching TRBD1. The germline V gene encodes CDR1 SGHRS and CDR2 YFSETQ. CDR3 length: 15 amino acids. V trimming: 4 bases; J trimming: 0 bases; junction bases outside the gene matches: 3. CDR3 coding DNA: TGCGCCAGCAGCCTGGGGACAGCGAACACCGGGGAGCTGTTTTTT. Its translation is CASSLGTANTGELFF.

V gene TRBV5-1 combines with J gene TRBJ2-3; D ambiguous. The V end was cut by 0 bases, the J end by 2 bases, with 7 bases between. The CDR3 contains 14 residues. Germline V gives CDR1 SGHRS, CDR2 YFSETQ. The CDR3: CASSLASITDTQYF. Written as DNA, the CDR3 is TGCGCCAGCAGCTTGGCCTCAATCACAGATACGCAGTATTTT.

The genes are TRBV7-9 and TRBJ2-7; D gene ambiguous. Trimming left V 1 base short and J 5 bases short, with 9 bases between. The CDR3 covers 13 residues. From germline, CDR1 is SEHNR and CDR2 FQNEAQ (reference sequence). CDR3: CASSLGGQDEQYF. The CDR3 nucleotides are TGTGCCAGCAGCTTAGGAGGTCAGGACGAGCAGTACTTC.

The chain couples TRBV7-2 to TRBJ2-7; TRBD1 matches 9 bases. The V and J ends lost 4 bases and 4 bases, in that order; junction bases with no gene match: 8. CDR1 is SGHTA and CDR2 is FQGNSA in the germline V gene. The CDR3 runs to 15 residues. As DNA, the CDR3 is TGTGCCAGCAGCTCAGGGACAGGGATTGGTTACGAGCAGTACTTC. As protein: CASSSGTGIGYEQYF.

The chain joins TRBV6-7 to TRBJ1-1; no clear D gene. TRBV6-7 qualifies as an ORF whose function is uncertain. This CDR3 has 16 residues. V was shortened by 2 bases and J by 4 bases, with 17 bases between the two germline ends. The CDR3 loop is CASSYVAGGRITEAFF. Here the CDR3 DNA reads TGTGCCAGCAGTTACGTCGCGGGAGGGAGAATCACTGAAGCTTTCTTT.

This sequence joins TRBV4-1 and TRBJ1-5; the D gene is possibly TRBD1 (5 bases). Looked up from germline, CDR1 is MGHRA and CDR2 is YSYEKL. The CDR3 totals 15 residues. The V gene lost 5 bases and the J gene lost 1 base, with 12 bases spanning the gap. CDR3 region: CASSTRGLSNQPQHF. DNA for the CDR3: TGCGCCAGCAGCACCCGGGGGTTGAGCAATCAGCCCCAGCATTTT.

The V gene is TRBV6-5, the J gene TRBJ2-1, with 7 positions matching TRBD2. V lost 6 bases and J lost 8; bases outside the gene matches: 4. Germline assignment: CDR1 MNHEY and CDR2 SVGAGI. This CDR3 comprises 12 residues. DNA for the CDR3: TGTGCCAGCAGCAGCCGGGGGGATGAGCAGTTCTTC. It is translated as CASSSRGDEQFF.

This sequence joins TRBV29-1 and TRBJ2-2; perhaps TRBD2 as D (6 bases). The CDR3 is 16 residues long. Trimming took off 3 bases at V and 5 bases at J, with 19 bases between the two ends. In germline, CDR1 is SQVTM, CDR2 ANQGSEA. As DNA, the CDR3 is TGCAGCGTTGAGAGGTTCGGGCAGGGAGGTACCGGGGAGCTGTTTTTT. It codes for CSVERFGQGGTGELFF.

The chain has TRBV6-5 and TRBJ1-3; D gene ambiguous. CDR3 length equals 16 residues. V dropped 0 bases and J dropped 0 bases, with 9 bases sitting between them. The germline gives CDR1 MNHEY, CDR2 SVGAGI. The CDR3 DNA sequence: TGTGCCAGCAGTTACTCGAGGCGGTTCTCTGGAAACACCATATATTTT. This codes for CASSYSRRFSGNTIYF.

This chain uses TRBV18 with TRBJ2-7, with 7 bases identical to TRBD2. The CDR3 spans 15 residues. V was clipped by 2 bases and J by 0 bases; unmatched bases: 4. The germline V gene has CDR1 KGHSH and CDR2 LQKENI. The DNA of the CDR3 is TGTGCCAGCTCACCAGGGGGAGGGGTCTCCTACGAGCAGTACTTC. Translating it yields CASSPGGGVSYEQYF.

The chain links TRBV30 to TRBJ1-1; the match to TRBD1 covers 7 bases. The V gene's germline CDR1 is GTSNPN and CDR2 SVGIG (reference sequence). The V segment lost 3 bases and the J segment 3 bases; nucleotides outside the gene matches: 4. This CDR3 spans 13 amino acids. The CDR3, as DNA: TGTGCCTGGAGGGGCACAGGGGACACTGAAGCTTTCTTT. Its translation is CAWRGTGDTEAFF.

The CDR3 sequence: CASSRYQETQYF. The CDR3 coding sequence is TGTGCCAGCAGCCGGTACCAAGAGACCCAGTACTTC. The genes are TRBV7-2 and TRBJ2-5; D ambiguous. The CDR3 has 12 amino acids. Deletions cut 5 bases from V and 0 bases from J, with 4 bases between. Germline lookup yields CDR1 SGHTA and CDR2 FQGNSA.

The chain has TRBV6-1 and TRBJ2-7, with D perhaps matching TRBD1 (5 bases). This CDR3 has 14 amino acids. Germline V CDR1 and CDR2: MNHNS, SASEGT. Trimming shortened V by 6 bases and J by 1 base, and 13 bases separated the two germline ends. This CDR3 is CASRQAPNSYEQYF. CDR3 DNA sequence: TGTGCCAGCAGACAGGCTCCGAATTCCTACGAGCAGTACTTC.

This clone was counted between two and nine times. The CDR3 DNA reads TGTGCCAGCAGTATCCGGGAGGGCCTCAATGAGCAGTTCTTC. It encodes CASSIREGLNEQFF. V gene TRBV6-1 combines with J gene TRBJ2-1; TRBD2 matches 8 bases. V lost 5 bases, J lost 6 bases, and 6 bases stayed unmatched. Germline CDR1 reads MNHNS; CDR2 reads SASEGT. The CDR3 sequence is 14 residues long.

This chain joins TRBV6-6 and TRBJ2-7, with TRBD1 matching over 10 bases. V was pared by 5 bases and J by 1 base, with 5 bases of the junction left unmatched. The CDR3 length is 15 residues. CDR1 and CDR2 from the germline V gene are MNHNY and SVGAGI (reference sequence). CDR3: CASSRTGGPSYEQYF. CDR3 bases: TGTGCCAGCAGTCGGACAGGGGGTCCTTCCTACGAGCAGTACTTC.

V usage is TRBV7-2 and J usage is TRBJ2-3, with D possibly matching TRBD1 (5 bases). Germline loops: CDR1 SGHTA, CDR2 FQGNSA. V lost 4 bases and J 5 bases, leaving 7 bases between the germline ends. The CDR3 is 12 residues long. The CDR3 reads CASSYQGDTQYF. The DNA for the CDR3 is TGTGCCAGCAGCTATCAGGGAGATACGCAGTATTTT.